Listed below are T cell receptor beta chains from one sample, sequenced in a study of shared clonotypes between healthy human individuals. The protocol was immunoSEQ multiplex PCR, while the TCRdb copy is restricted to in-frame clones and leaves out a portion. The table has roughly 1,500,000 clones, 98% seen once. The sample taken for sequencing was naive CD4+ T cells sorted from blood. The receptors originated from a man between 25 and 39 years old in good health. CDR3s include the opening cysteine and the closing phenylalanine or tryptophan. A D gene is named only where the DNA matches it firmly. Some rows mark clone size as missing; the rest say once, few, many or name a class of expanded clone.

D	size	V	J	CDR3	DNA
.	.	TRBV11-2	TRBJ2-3	CASSYGSRTDTQYF	TGTGCCAGCAGCTATGGCAGCCGTACAGATACGCAGTATTTT
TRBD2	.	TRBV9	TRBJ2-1	CASSSPGTSGGSSYNEQFF	TGTGCCAGCAGCTCCCCCGGGACTAGCGGAGGGAGCTCCTACAATGAGCAGTTCTTC
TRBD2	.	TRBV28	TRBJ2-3	CASSSIAGGTDTQYF	TGTGCCAGCAGTTCCATAGCGGGAGGTACCGATACGCAGTATTTT
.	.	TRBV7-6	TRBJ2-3	CASSSQGGGDTQYF	TGTGCCAGCAGCTCCCAAGGCGGAGGAGATACGCAGTATTTT
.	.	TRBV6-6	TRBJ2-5	CASSYSIRGTQYF	TGTGCCAGCAGTTACTCGATACGAGGGACCCAGTACTTC
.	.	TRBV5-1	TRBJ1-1	CASSFMGSTEAFF	TGCGCCAGCAGCTTTATGGGAAGCACTGAAGCTTTCTTT
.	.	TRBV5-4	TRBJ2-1	CASSPGLSNEQFF	TGTGCCAGCAGTCCCGGACTGTCCAATGAGCAGTTCTTC
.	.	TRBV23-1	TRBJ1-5	CASSPNPLPGVWKPQHF	TGCGCCAGCAGTCCCAATCCCCTGCCAGGGGTTTGGAAGCCCCAGCATTTT
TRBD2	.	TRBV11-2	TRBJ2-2	CASTQGGLAAYTGELFF	TGTGCCAGCACCCAGGGGGGACTAGCGGCATACACCGGGGAGCTGTTTTTT
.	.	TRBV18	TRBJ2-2	CASSLSGTGNTGELFF	TGTGCCAGCTCTCTATCCGGGACTGGGAACACCGGGGAGCTGTTTTTT
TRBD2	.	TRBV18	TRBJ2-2	CASSPRLADVTGELFF	TGTGCCAGCTCACCACGGCTAGCGGACGTCACCGGGGAGCTGTTTTTT
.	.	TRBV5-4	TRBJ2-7	CASSGDRYEQYF	TGTGCCAGCAGCGGGGACCGCTACGAGCAGTACTTC
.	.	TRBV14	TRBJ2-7	CASSYRDEQYF	TGTGCCAGCAGCTACCGGGACGAGCAGTACTTC
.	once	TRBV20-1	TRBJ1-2	CSANTGPGYTF	TGCAGTGCAAATACGGGCCCTGGCTACACCTTC
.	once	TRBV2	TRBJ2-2	CASREQYTGELFF	TGTGCCAGCAGAGAACAGTACACCGGGGAGCTGTTTTTT
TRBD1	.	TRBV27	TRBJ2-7	CASSQTGRSYEQYF	TGTGCCAGCAGCCAGACAGGGCGGTCCTACGAGCAGTACTTC
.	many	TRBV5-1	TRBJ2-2	CASSRDTEAGELFF	TGCGCCAGCAGCCGGGACACCGAGGCCGGGGAGCTGTTTTTT
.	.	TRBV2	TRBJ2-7	CASSGSSRDGEQYF	TGTGCCAGCAGTGGGTCGTCCCGGGACGGCGAGCAGTACTTC
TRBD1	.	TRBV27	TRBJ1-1	CASSLNGQGVGGTEAFF	TGTGCCAGCAGTTTAAATGGGCAGGGGGTTGGAGGTACTGAAGCTTTCTTT
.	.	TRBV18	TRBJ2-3	CASSPAGSSTDTQYF	TGTGCCAGCTCACCAGCGGGATCTAGCACAGATACGCAGTATTTT
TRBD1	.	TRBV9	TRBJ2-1	CASSVSNRGTNEQFF	TGTGCCAGCAGCGTAAGTAACAGGGGTACGAATGAGCAGTTCTTC
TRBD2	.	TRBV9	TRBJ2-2	CASSADPGTSGTKGTGELFF	TGTGCCAGCAGCGCGGACCCCGGGACTAGCGGGACCAAGGGGACCGGGGAGCTGTTTTTT
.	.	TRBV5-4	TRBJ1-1	CASSLSGRVNTEAFF	TGTGCCAGCAGCTTGTCTGGCAGGGTGAACACTGAAGCTTTCTTT
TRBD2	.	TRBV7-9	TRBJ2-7	CASSAGVSDEQYF	TGTGCCAGCAGCGCGGGAGTGTCGGATGAGCAGTACTTC
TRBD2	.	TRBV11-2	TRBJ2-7	CASSLAVLAGGSPYEQYF	TGTGCCAGCAGCTTAGCTGTGTTAGCGGGAGGGTCACCCTACGAGCAGTACTTC
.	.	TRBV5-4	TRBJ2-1	CASSSPTVGSYNEQFF	TGTGCCAGCAGCTCGCCTACAGTCGGCTCCTACAATGAGCAGTTCTTC
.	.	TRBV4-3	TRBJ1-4	CASSQDPGHRSTNEKLFF	TGCGCCAGCAGCCAAGATCCAGGACATAGATCAACTAATGAAAAACTGTTTTTT
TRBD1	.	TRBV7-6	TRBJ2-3	CASSFGQGWSTDTQYF	TGTGCCAGCAGCTTTGGACAGGGTTGGAGCACAGATACGCAGTATTTT
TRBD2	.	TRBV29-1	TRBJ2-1	CSGALGAGGREQFF	TGCAGCGGTGCCTTAGGGGCGGGAGGGAGAGAGCAGTTCTTC
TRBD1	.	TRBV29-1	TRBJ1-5	CSVEEQGDQPQHF	TGCAGCGTTGAAGAGCAGGGGGATCAGCCCCAGCATTTT
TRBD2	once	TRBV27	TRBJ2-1	CASSFSGTREQFF	TGTGCCAGCAGTTTTAGCGGGACTAGGGAGCAGTTCTTC
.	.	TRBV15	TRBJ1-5	CATSRRQDPSQPQHF	TGTGCCACCAGCAGAAGACAGGACCCGTCTCAGCCCCAGCATTTT
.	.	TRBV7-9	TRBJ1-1	CASSTSANTEAFF	TGTGCCAGCAGCACATCAGCTAACACTGAAGCTTTCTTT
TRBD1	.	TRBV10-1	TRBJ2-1	CASSIGQVNEQFF	TGCGCCAGCAGTATAGGACAGGTCAATGAGCAGTTCTTC
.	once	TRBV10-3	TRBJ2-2	CAISEKGEITGELFF	TGTGCCATCAGTGAAAAGGGGGAGATCACCGGGGAGCTGTTTTTT
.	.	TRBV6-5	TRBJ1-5	CASSYSWQAHQPQHF	TGTGCCAGCAGTTACTCATGGCAGGCCCATCAGCCCCAGCATTTT
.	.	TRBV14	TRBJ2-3	CASSQGFKRSTDTQYF	TGTGCCAGCAGCCAAGGCTTCAAGCGGAGCACAGATACGCAGTATTTT
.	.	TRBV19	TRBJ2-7	CASSRGVQTTGQTYEQYF	TGCGCCAGTAGTCGCGGGGTTCAAACTACGGGACAGACCTACGAGCAGTACTTC
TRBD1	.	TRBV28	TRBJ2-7	CASSLPRQGPGEQYF	TGTGCCAGCAGTCTCCCCCGACAGGGGCCGGGTGAGCAGTACTTC
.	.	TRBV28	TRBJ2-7	CASSFPFDRMQYF	TGTGCCAGCAGTTTCCCCTTCGACAGGATGCAGTACTTC